A selection of T cell receptor beta chains follows, all from one sample in a study of cytomegalovirus exposure and HLA in healthy donors. Method: immunoSEQ multiplex PCR; TCRdb's copy keeps in-frame clones and lacks some. The profile shows approximately 82,000 clones, 78% of them singletons. Sequencing used PBMCs. The receptors come from a man aged 35 to 55 in good health and CMV-seronegative. The CDR3 runs from the conserved cysteine through the conserved F or W. Each record gives: D gene, V gene, clone size, J gene, CDR3 protein, CDR3 DNA. A D gene is named only where the DNA matches it firmly. Some rows have no size entry. The others give once, few or many, or a class for an expanded clone.

D gene: -; V gene: TRBV4-2; clone size: -; J gene: TRBJ2-7; CDR3 protein: CASSPGGLEGYEQYF; CDR3 DNA: TGTGCCAGCAGCCCAGGGGGACTAGAGGGCTACGAGCAGTACTTC
D gene: -; V gene: TRBV11-2; clone size: -; J gene: TRBJ2-3; CDR3 protein: CASSFQFTQYF; CDR3 DNA: TGTGCCAGCAGCTTTCAATTTACGCAGTATTTT
D gene: -; V gene: TRBV28; clone size: -; J gene: TRBJ1-5; CDR3 protein: CASSLSGGHQPQHF; CDR3 DNA: TGTGCCAGCAGTTTATCGGGAGGGCATCAGCCCCAGCATTTT
D gene: -; V gene: TRBV2; clone size: -; J gene: TRBJ2-5; CDR3 protein: CASSRGQYF; CDR3 DNA: TGTGCCAGCAGTAGGGGGCAGTACTTC
D gene: -; V gene: TRBV28; clone size: once; J gene: TRBJ2-6; CDR3 protein: CASSLLVGANVLTF; CDR3 DNA: TGTGCCAGCAGTTTGTTAGTTGGGGCCAACGTCCTGACTTTC
D gene: TRBD1; V gene: TRBV28; clone size: few; J gene: TRBJ2-4; CDR3 protein: CASSLGTGTAKNIQYF; CDR3 DNA: TGTGCCAGCAGTCTAGGGACAGGAACGGCCAAAAACATTCAGTACTTC
D gene: TRBD1; V gene: TRBV28; clone size: -; J gene: TRBJ1-2; CDR3 protein: CASSPGQGGNGYTF; CDR3 DNA: TGTGCCAGCAGTCCTGGACAGGGGGGTAATGGCTACACCTTC
D gene: TRBD2; V gene: TRBV7-9; clone size: -; J gene: TRBJ2-1; CDR3 protein: CASSLRPDGRGEQFF; CDR3 DNA: TGTGCCAGCAGCTTACGTCCTGATGGGAGGGGTGAGCAGTTCTTC
D gene: TRBD2; V gene: TRBV7-9; clone size: -; J gene: TRBJ2-5; CDR3 protein: CASSLARQSRGAQYF; CDR3 DNA: TGTGCCAGCAGCTTAGCAAGACAGTCCCGGGGGGCCCAGTACTTC
D gene: -; V gene: TRBV20-1; clone size: -; J gene: TRBJ2-7; CDR3 protein: CSARVMEYQYF; CDR3 DNA: TGCAGTGCTAGAGTGATGGAGTATCAGTACTTC
D gene: -; V gene: TRBV7-9; clone size: -; J gene: TRBJ2-3; CDR3 protein: CASSPQGTVTDTQYF; CDR3 DNA: TGTGCCAGCAGCCCACAGGGTACCGTCACAGATACGCAGTATTTT
D gene: TRBD1; V gene: TRBV6-1; clone size: -; J gene: TRBJ2-5; CDR3 protein: CASSGRDRLTETQYF; CDR3 DNA: TGTGCCAGCAGTGGCCGGGACAGGCTCACCGAGACCCAGTACTTC
D gene: -; V gene: TRBV25-1; clone size: once; J gene: TRBJ1-2; CDR3 protein: CASNKGRVGYGYTF; CDR3 DNA: TGTGCCAGCAATAAAGGGAGGGTAGGGTATGGCTACACCTTC
D gene: TRBD1; V gene: TRBV6-1; clone size: -; J gene: TRBJ1-2; CDR3 protein: CASSEDRGGYGYTF; CDR3 DNA: TGTGCCAGCAGTGAAGACAGGGGCGGATATGGCTACACCTTC
D gene: -; V gene: TRBV5-1; clone size: once; J gene: TRBJ2-7; CDR3 protein: CASRPVGQRGREQYF; CDR3 DNA: TGCGCCAGCCGCCCGGTCGGACAGCGGGGCCGCGAGCAGTACTTC
D gene: -; V gene: TRBV30; clone size: -; J gene: TRBJ1-3; CDR3 protein: CAWGGTSGNTIYF; CDR3 DNA: TGTGCCTGGGGCGGTACCTCTGGAAACACCATATATTTT
D gene: TRBD2; V gene: TRBV7-9; clone size: few; J gene: TRBJ2-7; CDR3 protein: CASSLTSGHYEQYF; CDR3 DNA: TGTGCCAGCAGCCTGACTAGCGGCCACTACGAGCAGTACTTC
D gene: -; V gene: TRBV18; clone size: few; J gene: TRBJ2-7; CDR3 protein: CASSPGGGSLSYEQYF; CDR3 DNA: TGTGCCAGCTCACCAGGGGGCGGGAGTTTATCTTACGAGCAGTACTTC
D gene: TRBD2; V gene: TRBV19; clone size: few; J gene: TRBJ2-1; CDR3 protein: CASNPTSGSYEQFF; CDR3 DNA: TGTGCCAGTAATCCTACTAGCGGGAGCTATGAGCAGTTCTTC
D gene: -; V gene: TRBV5-6; clone size: -; J gene: TRBJ2-2; CDR3 protein: CASSPAWGSGTSGELFF; CDR3 DNA: TGTGCCAGCAGCCCAGCTTGGGGTAGCGGTACATCCGGGGAGCTGTTTTTT
D gene: -; V gene: TRBV6-1; clone size: once; J gene: TRBJ2-7; CDR3 protein: CASSNDRTYEQYF; CDR3 DNA: TGTGCCAGCAGTAATGACAGAACCTACGAGCAGTACTTC
D gene: TRBD1; V gene: TRBV27; clone size: -; J gene: TRBJ1-2; CDR3 protein: CASSTRTGQNYGYTF; CDR3 DNA: TGTGCCAGCAGTACCAGGACAGGGCAAAACTATGGCTACACCTTC
D gene: TRBD1; V gene: TRBV27; clone size: -; J gene: TRBJ1-5; CDR3 protein: CASSLQGAVQPQHF; CDR3 DNA: TGTGCCAGCAGTTTACAGGGGGCTGTTCAGCCCCAGCATTTT
D gene: TRBD1; V gene: TRBV7-9; clone size: -; J gene: TRBJ2-7; CDR3 protein: CSSSFGTGGSFSYEQYF; CDR3 DNA: TGTTCCAGCAGCTTTGGGACAGGGGGCTCCTTCTCCTACGAGCAGTACTTC
D gene: -; V gene: TRBV11-2; clone size: -; J gene: TRBJ2-4; CDR3 protein: CASSLVGRAAKNIQYF; CDR3 DNA: TGTGCCAGCAGCTTAGTTGGCAGGGCAGCCAAAAACATTCAGTACTTC
D gene: -; V gene: TRBV28; clone size: -; J gene: TRBJ2-3; CDR3 protein: CASSLEPSTRTDTQYF; CDR3 DNA: TGTGCCAGCAGTCTCGAACCTAGCACGCGCACAGATACGCAGTATTTT
D gene: TRBD1; V gene: TRBV27; clone size: -; J gene: TRBJ1-2; CDR3 protein: CASSLGQAGGYTF; CDR3 DNA: TGTGCCAGCAGTCTCGGACAGGCCGGTGGCTACACCTTC
D gene: -; V gene: TRBV12-5; clone size: few; J gene: TRBJ1-2; CDR3 protein: CASGLMGAGYTF; CDR3 DNA: TGTGCTAGTGGTTTGATGGGGGCGGGCTACACCTTC
D gene: -; V gene: TRBV28; clone size: -; J gene: TRBJ1-1; CDR3 protein: CASSFGGSRPEAFF; CDR3 DNA: TGTGCCAGCAGTTTCGGGGGAAGTAGACCTGAAGCTTTCTTT
D gene: -; V gene: TRBV9; clone size: -; J gene: TRBJ1-3; CDR3 protein: CASSPGQFSGNTIYF; CDR3 DNA: TGTGCCAGCAGCCCAGGACAGTTTTCTGGAAACACCATATATTTT
D gene: -; V gene: TRBV2; clone size: -; J gene: TRBJ1-1; CDR3 protein: CASQDRLNTEAFF; CDR3 DNA: TGTGCCAGTCAGGACAGACTGAACACTGAAGCTTTCTTT
D gene: -; V gene: TRBV11-2; clone size: -; J gene: TRBJ1-3; CDR3 protein: CASSLWAGSGNTIYF; CDR3 DNA: TGTGCCAGCAGCCTTTGGGCGGGATCTGGAAACACCATATATTTT
D gene: TRBD2; V gene: TRBV2; clone size: -; J gene: TRBJ2-5; CDR3 protein: CASSHQRSGAGETQYF; CDR3 DNA: TGTGCCAGCAGTCACCAGCGCTCGGGAGCGGGGGAGACCCAGTACTTC
D gene: -; V gene: TRBV11-2; clone size: -; J gene: TRBJ2-3; CDR3 protein: CASSQNSGSDTQYF; CDR3 DNA: TGTGCCAGCAGCCAAAATAGCGGATCAGATACGCAGTATTTT
D gene: -; V gene: TRBV5-1; clone size: -; J gene: TRBJ2-7; CDR3 protein: CASSLNYEQYF; CDR3 DNA: TGCGCCAGCAGCTTGAACTACGAGCAGTACTTC
D gene: TRBD2; V gene: TRBV28; clone size: -; J gene: TRBJ2-3; CDR3 protein: CASRATSGTLADTQYF; CDR3 DNA: TGTGCCAGCAGAGCGACTAGCGGGACTCTCGCAGATACGCAGTATTTT
D gene: TRBD2; V gene: TRBV28; clone size: -; J gene: TRBJ2-3; CDR3 protein: CASSLTSGSGTQYF; CDR3 DNA: TGTGCCAGCAGTCTGACTAGCGGGAGCGGTACGCAGTATTTT
D gene: -; V gene: TRBV19; clone size: -; J gene: TRBJ1-1; CDR3 protein: CASSILGGGSNTEAFF; CDR3 DNA: TGTGCCAGTAGTATTTTGGGGGGGGGATCGAACACTGAAGCTTTCTTT
D gene: -; V gene: TRBV2; clone size: -; J gene: TRBJ2-2; CDR3 protein: CASTDLRSTGELFF; CDR3 DNA: TGTGCCAGCACCGACCTGAGGAGCACCGGGGAGCTGTTTTTT
D gene: -; V gene: TRBV6-5; clone size: -; J gene: TRBJ2-7; CDR3 protein: CASSYSKSPKEQYF; CDR3 DNA: TGTGCCAGCAGTTACTCGAAGAGCCCTAAAGAGCAGTACTTC
D gene: TRBD1; V gene: TRBV5-4; clone size: -; J gene: TRBJ2-7; CDR3 protein: CASSLTGDYEQYF; CDR3 DNA: TGTGCCAGCAGCTTGACAGGGGATTACGAGCAGTACTTC
D gene: -; V gene: TRBV29-1; clone size: -; J gene: TRBJ2-3; CDR3 protein: CSVDAGSDTQYF; CDR3 DNA: TGCAGCGTAGATGCGGGATCGGATACGCAGTATTTT
D gene: -; V gene: TRBV20-1; clone size: -; J gene: TRBJ2-5; CDR3 protein: CSARERQTQYF; CDR3 DNA: TGCAGTGCTAGGGAGCGGCAGACCCAGTACTTC
D gene: TRBD2; V gene: TRBV20-1; clone size: -; J gene: TRBJ2-5; CDR3 protein: CSAVAGTQYF; CDR3 DNA: TGCAGTGCAGTAGCGGGAACCCAGTACTTC
D gene: TRBD2; V gene: TRBV7-9; clone size: -; J gene: TRBJ2-1; CDR3 protein: CSSREGVEQFF; CDR3 DNA: TGTTCCAGCCGGGAGGGGGTCGAGCAGTTCTTC
D gene: -; V gene: TRBV6-1; clone size: -; J gene: TRBJ2-7; CDR3 protein: CASSRGVEYEQYF; CDR3 DNA: TGTGCCAGCAGTAGGGGCGTCGAGTACGAGCAGTACTTC
D gene: -; V gene: TRBV14; clone size: few; J gene: TRBJ2-5; CDR3 protein: CASSQEGPRETQYF; CDR3 DNA: TGTGCCAGCAGCCAAGAGGGGCCCCGAGAGACCCAGTACTTC
D gene: -; V gene: TRBV28; clone size: few; J gene: TRBJ2-1; CDR3 protein: CASSLDWNEQFF; CDR3 DNA: TGTGCCAGCAGTTTAGACTGGAATGAGCAGTTCTTC
D gene: -; V gene: TRBV6-1; clone size: -; J gene: TRBJ1-1; CDR3 protein: CASEPRLLNTEAFF; CDR3 DNA: TGTGCCAGCGAGCCACGCCTACTGAACACTGAAGCTTTCTTT
D gene: -; V gene: TRBV28; clone size: once; J gene: TRBJ1-4; CDR3 protein: CASSSLGRGEKLFF; CDR3 DNA: TGTGCCAGCAGTTCTCTAGGTCGGGGAGAAAAACTGTTTTTT
D gene: -; V gene: TRBV7-9; clone size: -; J gene: TRBJ1-1; CDR3 protein: CASSLDGFEAFF; CDR3 DNA: TGTGCCAGCAGCTTAGACGGGTTTGAAGCTTTCTTT
D gene: -; V gene: TRBV2; clone size: -; J gene: TRBJ2-7; CDR3 protein: CASSASYEQYF; CDR3 DNA: TGTGCCAGCAGTGCGTCTTACGAGCAGTACTTC
D gene: -; V gene: TRBV7-8; clone size: -; J gene: TRBJ2-1; CDR3 protein: CASSLGIGEGGEQFF; CDR3 DNA: TGTGCCAGCAGCTTAGGTATAGGGGAAGGCGGTGAGCAGTTCTTC
D gene: -; V gene: TRBV6-5; clone size: -; J gene: TRBJ2-1; CDR3 protein: CASSRSAGVGNEQFF; CDR3 DNA: TGTGCCAGCAGTCGATCCGCAGGGGTGGGGAATGAGCAGTTCTTC
D gene: TRBD1; V gene: TRBV10-3; clone size: -; J gene: TRBJ2-3; CDR3 protein: CAIRGTGLGDTQYF; CDR3 DNA: TGTGCCATCAGGGGGACAGGGTTGGGAGATACGCAGTATTTT
D gene: TRBD2; V gene: TRBV28; clone size: -; J gene: TRBJ2-7; CDR3 protein: CASSLSGMPSYEQYF; CDR3 DNA: TGTGCCAGCAGTTTGAGCGGGATGCCCTCCTACGAGCAGTACTTC
D gene: TRBD1; V gene: TRBV5-5; clone size: -; J gene: TRBJ1-1; CDR3 protein: CASSWGQGGRNTEAFF; CDR3 DNA: TGTGCCAGCAGCTGGGGACAGGGGGGACGGAACACTGAAGCTTTCTTT
D gene: -; V gene: TRBV7-9; clone size: -; J gene: TRBJ2-1; CDR3 protein: CASSLGYRDNEQFF; CDR3 DNA: TGTGCCAGCAGCTTAGGGTACAGGGACAATGAGCAGTTCTTC
D gene: -; V gene: TRBV2; clone size: -; J gene: TRBJ1-2; CDR3 protein: CASSDRGFNYGYTF; CDR3 DNA: TGTGCCAGCAGTGACAGGGGATTTAACTATGGCTACACCTTC